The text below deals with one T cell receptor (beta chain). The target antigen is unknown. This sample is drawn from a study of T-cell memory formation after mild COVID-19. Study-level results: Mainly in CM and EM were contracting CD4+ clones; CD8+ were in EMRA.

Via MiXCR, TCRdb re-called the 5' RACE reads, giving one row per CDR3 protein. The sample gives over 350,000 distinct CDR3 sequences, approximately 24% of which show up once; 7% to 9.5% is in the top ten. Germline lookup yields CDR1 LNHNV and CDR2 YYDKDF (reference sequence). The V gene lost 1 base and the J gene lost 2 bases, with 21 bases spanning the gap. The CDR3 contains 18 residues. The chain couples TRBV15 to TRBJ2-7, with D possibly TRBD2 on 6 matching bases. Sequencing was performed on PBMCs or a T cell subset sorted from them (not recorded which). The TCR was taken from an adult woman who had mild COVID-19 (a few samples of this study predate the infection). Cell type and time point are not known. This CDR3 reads CATSRGGRPGIGAYEQYF. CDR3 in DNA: TGTGCCACCAGCAGAGGAGGGAGGCCTGGGATAGGGGCCTACGAGCAGTACTTC.